This TCR beta chain was found in a study of T cell repertoires in ileal Crohn's disease. As for the study in general: Surgery for a complication: stricturing in about 61%, penetrating in about 40%.

Some clones are missing from TCRdb's copy, which holds only in-frame ones; the method was immunoSEQ multiplex PCR. The sample shows 6,400 or so clones, over 80% of them seen only once. CDR1 is SGHAT, CDR2 FQNNGV, per germline. The CDR3 totals 13 residues. Trimming shortened V by 1 base and J by 1 base, and 5 bases separated the two germline ends. A remark on this clone: The antigen remains undetermined.

Overall study findings and caveats: Mucosal expansions were suggested to be mainly CD8 T cells. Every patient over 26.8% clonality showed endoscopic recurrence.

The clonotype was recovered from an adult with Crohn's disease. What was sequenced was ileal tissue. V gene TRBV11-2 combines with J gene TRBJ2-7; perhaps TRBD1 as D (5 bases). Here the CDR3 reads CASSLGQSYEQYF. DNA of the CDR3: TGTGCCAGCAGCTTAGGACAGTCCTACGAGCAGTACTTC.